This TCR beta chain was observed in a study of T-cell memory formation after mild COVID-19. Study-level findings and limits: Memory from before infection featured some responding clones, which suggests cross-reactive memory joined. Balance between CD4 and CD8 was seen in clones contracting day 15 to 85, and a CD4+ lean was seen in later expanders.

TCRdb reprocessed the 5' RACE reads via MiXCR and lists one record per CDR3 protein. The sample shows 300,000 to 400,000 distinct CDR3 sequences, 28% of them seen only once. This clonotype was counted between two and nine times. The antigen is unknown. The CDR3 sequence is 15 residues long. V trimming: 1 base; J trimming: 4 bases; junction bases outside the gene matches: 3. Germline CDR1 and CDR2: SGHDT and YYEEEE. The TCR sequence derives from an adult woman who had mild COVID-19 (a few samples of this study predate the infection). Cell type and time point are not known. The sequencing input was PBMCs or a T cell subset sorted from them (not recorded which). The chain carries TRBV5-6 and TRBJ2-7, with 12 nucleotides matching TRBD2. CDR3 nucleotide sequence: TGTGCCAGCAGCTTGACTAGCGGGGGGAAATACGAGCAGTACTTC. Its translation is CASSLTSGGKYEQYF.